This passage covers 22 T cell receptor beta chains from one sample sequenced in a study of OX40 agonist ivuxolimab in advanced cancers. Receptor amplification or capture employed the immunoSEQ multiplex PCR assay. TCRdb retrieved this table from immuneACCESS and kept in-frame rearrangements only. Not all clones are present; in checked studies, unresolved V genes account for under half, and no reason is known for the remainder. Counted in this sample were about 47,000 clones; around four fifths of them appeared once. Together, the top ten hold less than 25% of the sample. The sequencing here drew on CD4+ or CD8+ T cells sorted from blood, taken in a trial of the OX40 agonist ivuxolimab. These receptors were collected from an adult with an advanced solid tumor such as melanoma, head and neck, liver or kidney cancer.

The rearrangement joins TRBV19 to TRBJ2-1, with 8 bases lining up with TRBD2. The CDR3 sequence is 17 residues long. V lost 6 bases, J lost 1 base, and 11 bases stayed unmatched. The germline V gene encodes CDR1 LNHDA and CDR2 SQIVND (reference sequence). This CDR3 is CASRLTSGDLSYNEQFF. Here the CDR3 DNA reads TGTGCCAGTAGGCTTACTAGCGGTGACCTTTCCTACAATGAGCAGTTCTTC. The full variable domain, with the rest looked up from reference TRBV19 and TRBJ2-1, is DGGITQSPKYLFRKEGQNVTLSCEQNLNHDAMYWYRQDPGQGLRLIYYSQIVNDFQKGDIAEGYSVSREKKESFPLTVTSAQKNPTAFYLCASRLTSGDLSYNEQFFGPGTRLTVL.

The V gene is TRBV28, the J gene TRBJ2-2, with 15 bases matching TRBD2. CDR1 MDHEN and CDR2 SYDVKM come from the germline V gene. The junction had 3 bases not matched to a gene; V was cut back by 6 bases and J by 7 bases. The CDR3 runs 15 residues. CDR3 sequence reads: CASRGLAGGNGELFF. The CDR3 DNA is TGTGCCAGCAGAGGACTAGCGGGAGGGAACGGGGAGCTGTTTTTT. The full variable domain, rest sourced from reference TRBV28 and TRBJ2-2, is DVKVTQSSRYLVKRTGEKVFLECVQDMDHENMFWYRQDPGLGLRLIYFSYDVKMKEKGDIPEGYSVSREKKERFSLILESASTNQTSMYLCASRGLAGGNGELFFGEGSRLTVL.

The chain combines TRBV30 with TRBJ2-3, with a weak D call TRBD1 (5 bases). The CDR3 is 16 amino acids. The germline CDR1 and CDR2 sequences are GTSNPN and SVGIG (reference sequence). V gave up 0 bases and J gave up 2 bases, with 15 bases separating them. This chain's CDR3 is CAWSVGAGWDTDTQYF. As DNA, the CDR3 is TGTGCCTGGAGTGTTGGGGCAGGGTGGGACACAGATACGCAGTATTTT. The complete variable domain, with remaining parts taken from reference TRBV30 and TRBJ2-3, reads SQTIHQWPATLVQPVGSPLSLECTVEGTSNPNLYWYRQAAGRGLQLLFYSVGIGQISSEVPQNLSASRPQDRQFILSSKKLLLSDSGFYLCAWSVGAGWDTDTQYFGPGTRLTVL.

The chain uses TRBV27 and TRBJ2-5, with TRBD2 matching 7 bases. V lost 2 bases to trimming and J lost 5 bases; unmatched junction nucleotides: 2. Germline V gene data show CDR1 as MNHEY and CDR2 as SMNVEV (reference sequence). CDR3 length: 13 amino acids. The CDR3 protein is CASSLGGDETQYF. The DNA for the CDR3 is TGTGCCAGCAGTTTAGGGGGGGATGAGACCCAGTACTTC.

This chain connects TRBV27 to TRBJ2-1; 8 bases fit TRBD2. The CDR3 length is 15 residues. CDR1 and CDR2 (germline): MNHEY, SMNVEV (reference sequence). Trimming cost V 3 bases and J 3 bases; bases outside gene matches: 4. The CDR3 is CASSFAGTSYNEQFF. The CDR3 DNA reads TGTGCCAGCAGTTTTGCCGGGACTAGCTACAATGAGCAGTTCTTC.

As regards this clone: At one end the junction does not follow the germline gene, possibly because of a read error. The chain is built from TRBV13 and TRBJ1-1; D gene unclear. There are 14 residues in the CDR3. Germline V gives CDR1 PRHDT, CDR2 FYEKMQ (reference sequence). This CDR3 reads CASSIGRRNTEAFF. The DNA of the CDR3 is TGTGCCAGCAGCATAGGACGTCGGAACACTGAAGCTTTCTTT.

This clone was recorded at least ten times. The chain joins TRBV4-2 to TRBJ2-7; TRBD2 is a possible D gene (5 bases). This CDR3 has 16 residues. The V and J ends lost 0 bases and 7 bases respectively, with 19 bases between them. The germline V gene encodes CDR1 LGHNA and CDR2 YNFKEQ. The CDR3: CASSQDLDPYSGEQYF. The CDR3 DNA is TGTGCCAGCAGCCAAGATTTGGACCCTTACTCGGGAGAGCAGTACTTC.

The V call is TRBV2, the J call TRBJ2-5, with D perhaps TRBD2 (7 bases). CDR3 size: 13 residues. V lost 7 bases, J lost 4 bases, and 13 bases lay in between. Germline CDR1 SNHLY, CDR2 FYNNEI. The CDR3 DNA is TGTGCCAGCATGGGGGGGCGCGGAGAGACCCAGTACTTC. Residues: CASMGGRGETQYF.

The rearrangement links TRBV9 to TRBJ2-1, with 7 nucleotides matching TRBD1. Losses at the gene ends were 4 bases for V and 0 bases for J; bases not matched to a gene: 7. The CDR3 is 16 residues long. Per germline, CDR1 SGDLS and CDR2 YYNGEE. Here the CDR3 DNA reads TGTGCCAGCAGCCCCCCGACAGGGAGCTCCTACAATGAGCAGTTCTTC. Translated, it gives CASSPPTGSSYNEQFF.

The chain employs TRBV6-6 and TRBJ1-5; D is undetermined. Germline V gene sequence: CDR1 MNHNY, CDR2 SVGAGI (reference sequence). The CDR3 is made up of 13 amino acids. Trimming removed 2 bases from V and 0 bases from J, with 2 bases in between. The CDR3 here is CASSYDSNQPQHF. The CDR3, as DNA: TGTGCCAGCAGTTACGATAGCAATCAGCCCCAGCATTTT.

The genes are TRBV5-1 and TRBJ1-1; D is uncertain. Germline loops: CDR1 SGHRS, CDR2 YFSETQ. The CDR3 contains 14 residues. Trimming pared 0 bases from V and 0 bases from J, leaving 6 bases between. The CDR3 sequence: CASSLEGVNTEAFF. As DNA, the CDR3 is TGCGCCAGCAGCTTGGAGGGAGTGAACACTGAAGCTTTCTTT.

The chain carries TRBV6-4 and TRBJ2-3; D gene uncertain. V lost 0 bases and J lost 3, with 10 bases in between. The CDR3 is 15 residues long. Germline-derived CDR1 and CDR2 are MRHNA and SNTAGT. The CDR3 spells CASSDSRDGTDTQYF. CDR3 sequence (DNA): TGTGCCAGCAGTGACTCACGCGATGGGACAGATACGCAGTATTTT.

The chain carries TRBV2 and TRBJ1-2; D is unresolved. The CDR3 has 12 amino acids. The germline gives CDR1 SNHLY, CDR2 FYNNEI. V lost 8 bases and J lost 3, with 10 bases in between. The DNA for the CDR3 is TGTGCCAGCCTGCTGAGGGACTATGGCTACACCTTC. Encoded protein: CASLLRDYGYTF.

The V call is TRBV29-1, the J call TRBJ2-1; the D is unclear. The CDR3 length is 13 residues. V gave up 2 bases and J gave up 3 bases, with 8 bases separating them. Germline V lookup: CDR1 SQVTM, CDR2 ANQGSEA. CDR3 sequence (DNA): TGCAGCGTTGAACGCCCCGACTACAATGAGCAGTTCTTC. It encodes CSVERPDYNEQFF.

This sequence joins TRBV12-5 and TRBJ2-2; D not resolved. The CDR3 is made up of 23 amino acids. Trimming removed 2 bases from V and 5 bases from J, with 36 bases in between. Germline V gene sequence: CDR1 LGHNT, CDR2 FRNRAP. CDR3 amino acids: CASGLIKGLEWSRAYRETGELFF. The CDR3, as DNA: TGTGCTAGTGGTTTGATAAAAGGTCTCGAGTGGTCCCGGGCTTATAGAGAAACCGGGGAGCTGTTTTTT.

This clone was observed once. The chain has TRBV2 and TRBJ2-7; tentative D call: TRBD1 (5 bases). This CDR3 is 14 amino acids long. V was pared by 3 bases and J by 3 bases, with 12 bases between. The germline CDR1 and CDR2 sequences are SNHLY and FYNNEI. As DNA, the CDR3 is TGTGCCAGCAGTGACAGGGTGGGAATCTACGAGCAGTACTTC. It encodes CASSDRVGIYEQYF.

This chain uses TRBV30 with TRBJ1-2; the match to TRBD1 covers 10 bases. The CDR3 runs to 14 residues. The V and J ends lost 2 bases and 4 bases, in that order; junction bases with no gene match: 4. Germline-derived CDR1 and CDR2 are GTSNPN and SVGIG (reference sequence). The CDR3 region is CAWSPGTGVYGYTF. CDR3 in DNA: TGTGCCTGGAGTCCCGGGACAGGGGTCTATGGCTACACCTTC.

The chain uses TRBV7-9 and TRBJ2-3, with D possibly TRBD2 on 6 matching bases. The V end lost 8 bases, the J end lost 1 base, and 13 bases lay between the germline ends. Germline CDR1 is SEHNR and CDR2 is FQNEAQ (reference sequence). This CDR3 spans 14 amino acids. CDR3 nucleotides: TGTGCCAGCTTTCCGAGCGGGCGCACAGATACGCAGTATTTT. Amino acids: CASFPSGRTDTQYF.

This rearrangement joins TRBV27 to TRBJ2-7; D remains unclear. V gave up 3 bases and J gave up 3 bases, with 9 bases separating them. This CDR3 has 13 residues. Germline V lookup: CDR1 MNHEY, CDR2 SMNVEV (reference sequence). CDR3 nucleotide sequence: TGTGCCAGCAGTTTTGGGCAGTACTACGAGCAGTACTTC. It specifies CASSFGQYYEQYF.

The gene calls are TRBV20-1 and TRBJ1-2; no definite D call. The CDR3 loop spans 10 amino acids. With 1 base removed from V and 8 bases from J, the gap between germline ends came to 5 bases. CDR1 DFQATT and CDR2 SNEGSKA come from the germline V gene (reference sequence). CDR3 DNA: TGCAGTGCTAGAGCCAGGGGCTACACCTTC. It codes for CSARARGYTF.

This chain joins TRBV7-9 and TRBJ2-5; D gene uncertain. This CDR3 has 14 amino acids. The V end lost 3 bases, the J end lost 1 base, and 9 bases lay between the germline ends. Germline values: CDR1 SEHNR, CDR2 FQNEAQ (reference sequence). The CDR3 nucleotides are TGTGCCAGCAGCTTTTCTGAGATCCAAGAGACCCAGTACTTC. This sequence encodes CASSFSEIQETQYF.

This clone was observed a single time. The chain employs TRBV9 and TRBJ2-1, with 8 bases lining up with TRBD2. Germline-derived CDR1 and CDR2 are SGDLS and YYNGEE. CDR3 length: 14 residues. Trimming cost V 4 bases and J 2 bases; bases outside gene matches: 2. In nucleotides, the CDR3 is TGTGCCAGCAGCCCCGGGGGGGCCTACAATGAGCAGTTCTTC. This gives the protein CASSPGGAYNEQFF.